This is a list of T cell receptor beta chains from one sample in a study of blood T cells in healthy people across ages. In TCRdb, the 5' RACE reads were re-called with MiXCR into one record per CDR3 protein. The sample has approximately 800,000 distinct CDR3 sequences, less than 70% seen once. Sequencing was carried out using blood. The source of these receptors is a man older than 75 in good health. The CDR3 runs from the conserved cysteine through the conserved F or W. D genes are given only for firm matches. Rows give clone size only sometimes, using once, few, many, or a class for an expanded clone.

V gene	clone size	J gene	D gene	CDR3 DNA	CDR3 protein
TRBV3-1	few	TRBJ2-1	TRBD2	TGTGCCAGCAGCCAAGCTATAGCGGGACCCTCCTACAATGAGCAGTTCTTC	CASSQAIAGPSYNEQFF
TRBV7-2	-	TRBJ1-2	TRBD1	TGTGCCAGCAGCCCCAGAGCGGCAGGGGGCAGCTATGGCTACACCTTC	CASSPRAAGGSYGYTF
TRBV6-5	few	TRBJ2-6	-	TGTGCCAGCAGATCCGGGGGGGCCAACGTCCTGACTTTC	CASRSGGANVLTF
TRBV28	-	TRBJ2-3	TRBD2	TGTGCCAGCAGTTCAGGACTAGCGGGGGGCGCAGGTACGCAGTATTTT	CASSSGLAGGAGTQYF
TRBV4-2	few	TRBJ2-1	-	TGTGCCAGCAGCCAAGGGGTACTAGTCATTGAGCAGTTCTTC	CASSQGVLVIEQFF
TRBV7-9	once	TRBJ1-5	TRBD1	TGTGCCAGCAGCTTAGAGAGACAGGGGGGGTATAGCAATCAGCCCCAGCATTTT	CASSLERQGGYSNQPQHF
TRBV18	-	TRBJ1-1	-	TGTGCCAGCTCACCGAAGGACACTGAAGCTTTCTTT	CASSPKDTEAFF
TRBV20-1	many	TRBJ1-2	TRBD1	TGCAGTGCTAGGGGACAGGGCTTCACGCCTAACTATGGCTACACCTTC	CSARGQGFTPNYGYTF
TRBV15	few	TRBJ2-7	TRBD1	TGTGCCACCAGCAGTAAGACCGGGACAGGATCCAACGAGCAGTACTTC	CATSSKTGTGSNEQYF
TRBV5-1	-	TRBJ2-3	TRBD2	TGCGCCAGCAGACGCGTAGCGGGGGGGGATACGCAGTATTTT	CASRRVAGGDTQYF
TRBV29-1	few	TRBJ2-1	-	TGCAGCTACACGCCAGGGAGTTCGTACAATGAGCAGTTCTTC	CSYTPGSSYNEQFF
TRBV3-1	-	TRBJ2-1	TRBD2	TGTGCCAGCAGCCCCAATGTTGGACTAGCGGGAGTTAATGAGCAGTTCTTC	CASSPNVGLAGVNEQFF
TRBV12-3/TRBV12-4	-	TRBJ1-6	-	TGTGCCAGCAGCCCTATAGGGAGGGGTAATTCACCTCTCCACTTT	CASSPIGRGNSPLHF
TRBV20-1	-	TRBJ1-4	-	TGCAGTGCTAGAGAGAGGAGGGGGGGCGAACTGTTTTTT	CSARERRGGELFF
TRBV5-4	-	TRBJ2-7	TRBD2	TGTGCCAGCAGCTGGACTAGCGGTGGATCGGAGCAGTACTTC	CASSWTSGGSEQYF
TRBV7-3	-	TRBJ2-5	-	TGTGCCAGCAGCTCCTTTAGGGGAAAATTCGATGAGCAGTACTTC	CASSSFRGKFDEQYF
TRBV25-1	-	TRBJ1-4	-	TGTGCCAGCAGTGAATATGAGCAGGGGCGACCAAAACTGTTTTTT	CASSEYEQGRPKLFF
TRBV6-1	-	TRBJ2-4	TRBD1	TGTGCCAGCAGACTTGGACAGGGCAACATTCAGTACTTC	CASRLGQGNIQYF
TRBV20-1	few	TRBJ2-5	-	TGCAGTGCTAGAGATAGCCTAGCGCTAGAGACCCAGTACTTC	CSARDSLALETQYF
TRBV20-1	-	TRBJ2-4	TRBD2	TGCAGTGCCCCTCGGGAGGCAACAAACATTCAGTACTTC	CSAPREATNIQYF
TRBV6-5	few	TRBJ2-7	TRBD2	TGTGCCAGCAGTTACTCGTCGGGAGGCGGAGCCTACGAGCAGTACTTC	CASSYSSGGGAYEQYF
TRBV4-2	-	TRBJ2-5	-	TGTGCCAGCAGCCAAGATTTAGCGGAGTGGGGCGATGAGCAGTACTTC	CASSQDLAEWGDEQYF
TRBV29-1	-	TRBJ2-7	TRBD2	TGCAGCGTTGAAGATAGGGGCAGGGAGGGGAATGAGCAGTACTTC	CSVEDRGREGNEQYF
TRBV6-1	-	TRBJ1-1	-	TGTGCCAGCAGTGAGGCCTCGTGGACTGAAGCTTTCTTT	CASSEASWTEAFF
TRBV7-9	-	TRBJ2-1	TRBD1	TGTGCCAGCAGCTTAAGGGGGCAGGTCTACAATGAGCAGTTCTTC	CASSLRGQVYNEQFF
TRBV5-1	-	TRBJ2-7	TRBD1	TGCGCCAGCAGCTACCAGACAGGGGCCTCCTACGAGCAGTACTTC	CASSYQTGASYEQYF
TRBV9	-	TRBJ2-3	TRBD2	TGTGCCAGCAGCCCTCAGACTAGCAGAACAGGTACGCAGTATTTT	CASSPQTSRTGTQYF
TRBV3-1	-	TRBJ1-1	-	TGTGCCAGCAGCCAAGGTCAGGTGAACACTGAAGCTTTCTTT	CASSQGQVNTEAFF
TRBV11-2	-	TRBJ1-6	TRBD1	TGTGCCAGCAGCCGCCGACAGGGAAACAATAATTCACCCCTCCACTTT	CASSRRQGNNNSPLHF
TRBV18	-	TRBJ2-1	-	TGTGCCAGCTCACAGCCTCATGGAGAGACCCAGTTCTTC	CASSQPHGETQFF
TRBV29-1	many	TRBJ2-5	-	TGCAGCGTTGATCCCCGGCCAGTGGAGCAAGAGACCCAGTACTTC	CSVDPRPVEQETQYF
TRBV5-1	-	TRBJ2-1	-	TGCGCCAGCAGCTCGGCCGTCAGATACAATGAGCAGTTCTTC	CASSSAVRYNEQFF
TRBV10-3	-	TRBJ1-4	-	TGTGCCATCAGTGACCGTCCAGGGTCTAATGAAAAACTGTTTTTT	CAISDRPGSNEKLFF
TRBV3-1	-	TRBJ2-1	TRBD2	TGTGCCAGCAACCGCCCTAGCGGGGCGGATGATGAGCAGTTCTTC	CASNRPSGADDEQFF
TRBV21-1	-	TRBJ1-1	-	TGTGCCAGCAGCAAAGCGGGCAAACAGGGTAACACTGAAGCTTTCTTT	CASSKAGKQGNTEAFF
TRBV6-1	few	TRBJ2-4	-	TGTGCCAGCAGTCCACTGACCAGCCAAAAAGCCAAAAACATTCAGTACTTC	CASSPLTSQKAKNIQYF
TRBV27	once	TRBJ2-2	-	TGTGCCAGCAGTTTATACGCAGGGACCGGGGAGCTGTTTTTT	CASSLYAGTGELFF